This TCR beta chain stems from a study of CD8 T cells in ankylosing spondylitis. Study findings and constraints: Significantly higher representation of disease-linked clones was reported for matched ankylosing spondylitis synovial fluid. Ankylosing spondylitis blood seemed to carry a telltale TCR beta motif made of several highly homologous variants. In synovial fluid and blood from reactive arthritis, some motif variants were previously reported.

As concerns this clonotype: The antigen remains unidentified.

TCRdb fed the 5' RACE reads into MiXCR, producing one record per CDR3 protein. The sample yields 200,000 to 250,000 distinct CDR3 sequences, 7.3% seen once. The germline gives CDR1 WNHNN, CDR2 SYGVQD (reference sequence). The CDR3 runs 15 residues. J was trimmed by 4 bases and V by 10 bases; bases with no gene match: 11. This chain connects TRBV10-1 to TRBJ2-1; 9 bases line up with TRBD1. Sequencing input: blood, either unsorted or a sorted T cell fraction (not recorded which). The receptor was derived from a male donor with ankylosing spondylitis. Here the CDR3 reads CATQKKGQGYNEQFF. The CDR3 bases are TGCGCCACCCAAAAGAAAGGACAGGGGTACAATGAGCAGTTCTTC.